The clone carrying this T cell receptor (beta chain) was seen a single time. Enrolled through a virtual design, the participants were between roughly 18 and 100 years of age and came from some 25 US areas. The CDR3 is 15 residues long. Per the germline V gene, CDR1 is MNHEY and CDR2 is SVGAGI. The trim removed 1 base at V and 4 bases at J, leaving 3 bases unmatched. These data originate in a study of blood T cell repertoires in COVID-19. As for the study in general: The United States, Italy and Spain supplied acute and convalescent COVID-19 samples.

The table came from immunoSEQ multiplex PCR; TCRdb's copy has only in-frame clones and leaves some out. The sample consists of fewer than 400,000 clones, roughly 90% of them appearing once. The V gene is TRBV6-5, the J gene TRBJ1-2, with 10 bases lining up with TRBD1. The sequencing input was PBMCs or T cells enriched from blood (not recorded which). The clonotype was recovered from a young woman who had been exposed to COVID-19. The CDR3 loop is CASSYLRTGGYGYTF. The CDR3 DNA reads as TGTGCCAGCAGTTACTTACGGACAGGGGGCTATGGCTACACCTTC.